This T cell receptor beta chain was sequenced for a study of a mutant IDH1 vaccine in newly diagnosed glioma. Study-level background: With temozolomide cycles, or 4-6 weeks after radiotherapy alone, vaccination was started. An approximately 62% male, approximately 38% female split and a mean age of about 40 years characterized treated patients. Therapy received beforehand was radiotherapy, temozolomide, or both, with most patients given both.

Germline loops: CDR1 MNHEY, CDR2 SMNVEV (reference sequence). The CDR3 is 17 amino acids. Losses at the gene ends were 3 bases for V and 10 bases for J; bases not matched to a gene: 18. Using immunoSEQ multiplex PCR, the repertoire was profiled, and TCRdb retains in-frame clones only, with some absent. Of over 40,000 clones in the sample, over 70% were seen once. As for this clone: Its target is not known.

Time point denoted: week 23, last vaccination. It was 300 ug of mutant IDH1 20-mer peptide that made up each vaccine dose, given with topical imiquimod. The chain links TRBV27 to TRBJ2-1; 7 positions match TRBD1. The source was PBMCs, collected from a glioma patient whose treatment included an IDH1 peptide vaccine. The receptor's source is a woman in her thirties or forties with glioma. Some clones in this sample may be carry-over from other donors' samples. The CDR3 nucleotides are TGTGCCAGCAGTTTTAGGGGGCTATCTGGCGGGCCAGGCGAGCAGTTCTTC. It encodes CASSFRGLSGGPGEQFF.